The source of this TCR beta chain is a study of identical twins. The study, taken as a whole, reports: In cord blood, abundant beta clonotypes had fewer insertions; memory showed no trend. The degree of excess twin sharing was weaker in beta out-of-frame sequences.

Comments on this clonotype: Its target is unknown.

MiXCR, run by TCRdb on the 5' RACE reads, gives a single entry per CDR3 protein. The sample contains about 720,000 distinct CDR3 sequences, roughly 8% of which appear only once. V dropped 5 bases and J dropped 1 base, with 15 bases sitting between them. The CDR3 length is 15 residues. The germline V gene encodes CDR1 SGHTA and CDR2 FQGTGA. These data were also reused for a study on yellow fever vaccine responses in identical twins.

This receptor was taken from a woman aged 18-35 years in good health. This chain connects TRBV7-3 to TRBJ2-7; a weak D match, TRBD2 (7 bases). Sequenced sample: PBMCs. The CDR3 loop is CASSPVGGPSYEQYF. In DNA form, the CDR3 reads TGTGCCAGCAGCCCCGTGGGGGGGCCTTCCTACGAGCAGTACTTC.